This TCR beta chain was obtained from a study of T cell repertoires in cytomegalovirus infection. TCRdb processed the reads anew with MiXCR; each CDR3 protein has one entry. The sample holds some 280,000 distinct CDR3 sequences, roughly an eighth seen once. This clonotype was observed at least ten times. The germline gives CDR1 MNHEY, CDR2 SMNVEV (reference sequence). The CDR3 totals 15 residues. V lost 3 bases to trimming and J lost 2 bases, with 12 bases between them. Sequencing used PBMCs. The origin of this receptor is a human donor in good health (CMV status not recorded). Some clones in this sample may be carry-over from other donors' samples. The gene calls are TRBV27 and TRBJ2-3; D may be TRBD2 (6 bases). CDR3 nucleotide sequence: TGTGCCAGCAGTTTTCGGCGCGGGGTCACAGATACGCAGTATTTT. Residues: CASSFRRGVTDTQYF.